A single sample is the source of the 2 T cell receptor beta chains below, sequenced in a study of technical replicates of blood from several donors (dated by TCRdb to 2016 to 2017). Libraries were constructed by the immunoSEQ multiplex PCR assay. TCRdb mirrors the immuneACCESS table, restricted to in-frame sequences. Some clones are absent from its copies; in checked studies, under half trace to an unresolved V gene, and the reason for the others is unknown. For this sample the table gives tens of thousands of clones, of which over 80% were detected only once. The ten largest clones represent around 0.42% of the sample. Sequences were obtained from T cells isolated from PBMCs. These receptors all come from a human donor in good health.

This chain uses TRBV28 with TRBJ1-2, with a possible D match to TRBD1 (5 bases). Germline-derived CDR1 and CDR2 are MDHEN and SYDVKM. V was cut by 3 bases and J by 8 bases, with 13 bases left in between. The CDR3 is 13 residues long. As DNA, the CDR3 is TGTGCCAGCAGTTTGGTTCAGGGAGGAGGCTACACCTTC. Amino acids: CASSLVQGGGYTF.

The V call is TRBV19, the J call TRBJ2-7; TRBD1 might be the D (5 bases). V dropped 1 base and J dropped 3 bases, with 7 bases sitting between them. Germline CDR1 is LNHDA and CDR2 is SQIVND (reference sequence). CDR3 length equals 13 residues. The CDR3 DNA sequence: TGTGCCAGTAGTATAGTTAGGGGCTACGAGCAGTACTTC. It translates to CASSIVRGYEQYF.